Listed below are T cell receptor beta chains from one sample, sequenced in a study of T cell changes during pregnancy in multiple sclerosis. Profiling relied on immunoSEQ multiplex PCR, and the TCRdb table lists in-frame clones only, not all of them. Of approximately 69,000 clones in the sample, 90% to 95% are singletons; the top ten hold about 0.3%. This sample comprised CD4+ T cells from peripheral blood mononuclear cells, obtained in the third trimester of pregnancy. All receptors derive from a female donor in good health, enrolled as a control in a pregnancy study. CDR3s leave out the opening cysteine and the closing phenylalanine or tryptophan.

V: TRBV5-1; J: TRBJ2-3; CDR3: ASSLVVARDTQY
V: TRBV9; J: TRBJ2-1; CDR3: ASSVEDLPGDEQF
V: TRBV7-3; J: TRBJ2-6; CDR3: ASSLKGLPPPGSGANVLT
V: TRBV5-1; J: TRBJ1-2; CDR3: ASSWTRDRGRGGYT
V: TRBV5-4; J: TRBJ1-2; CDR3: ASSPWGPTSNYGYT
V: TRBV18; J: TRBJ1-2; CDR3: ASSPTGTPNYGYT
V: TRBV30; J: TRBJ2-7; CDR3: AWRGGKTSGGDEQY
V: TRBV7-7; J: TRBJ1-1; CDR3: ASSFNLNTEAF
V: TRBV19; J: TRBJ2-3; CDR3: ASTPVAGSTDTQY
V: TRBV5-1; J: TRBJ2-5; CDR3: ASRSTSGGAQETQY
V: TRBV19; J: TRBJ2-3; CDR3: AIPGQGPDTQY
V: TRBV30; J: TRBJ2-7; CDR3: AWSPPNGRKQY
V: TRBV2; J: TRBJ1-1; CDR3: ASSEPRASLLGAF
V: TRBV7-9; J: TRBJ1-2; CDR3: ASSLTGPNYGYT
V: TRBV5-1; J: TRBJ1-3; CDR3: ASSPPGQEISGNTIY
V: TRBV2; J: TRBJ1-2; CDR3: ASSGLRAGTTNYGYT
V: TRBV7-3; J: TRBJ2-3; CDR3: ASSFAGSTDTQY
V: TRBV10-3; J: TRBJ2-2; CDR3: AITPTGSNTGELF
V: TRBV2; J: TRBJ1-5; CDR3: ASQRDREGYQPQH
V: TRBV18; J: TRBJ1-2; CDR3: ASSPLPRTENIVYGYT
V: TRBV19; J: TRBJ2-5; CDR3: ASSGAAQETQY
V: TRBV7-9; J: TRBJ1-1; CDR3: ASSTGKFGQNTEAF
V: TRBV6-1; J: TRBJ1-2; CDR3: ASSESGEGYT
V: TRBV19; J: TRBJ1-1; CDR3: ASSTTATAEAF
V: TRBV11-3; J: TRBJ1-1; CDR3: ASSLQGNTEAF
V: TRBV30; J: TRBJ2-7; CDR3: AWSVQGISYEQY
V: TRBV5-6; J: TRBJ1-3; CDR3: ASSWGPSSGNTIY
V: TRBV12-5; J: TRBJ1-3; CDR3: ASGTGTGLGNTIY
V: TRBV7-2; J: TRBJ1-1; CDR3: ASSLEGRGGTEAF
V: TRBV30; J: TRBJ2-7; CDR3: AWDRASYEQY
V: TRBV27; J: TRBJ1-5; CDR3: ASSSLTGVDQPQH
V: TRBV6-5; J: TRBJ1-2; CDR3: ASSRGGDYGYT
V: TRBV7-3; J: TRBJ1-1; CDR3: ASTSGPNTEAF
V: TRBV11-3; J: TRBJ1-6; CDR3: ASSLDGQANSPLH
V: TRBV29-1; J: TRBJ1-1; CDR3: SVSQGNTEAF
V: TRBV2; J: TRBJ1-5; CDR3: ASKSASDQPQH
V: TRBV4-3; J: TRBJ1-1; CDR3: ASSQVPLQGAGTEAF
V: TRBV30; J: TRBJ2-1; CDR3: AWSVSKSSYNEQF
V: TRBV19; J: TRBJ1-2; CDR3: ASTGENYGYT
V: TRBV13; J: TRBJ1-2; CDR3: ASSRPRVSYGYT
V: TRBV4-1; J: TRBJ1-5; CDR3: ASSQATGGNQPQH
V: TRBV7-9; J: TRBJ1-1; CDR3: ASSPRRAGSSEAF